Below are 5 T cell receptor beta chains sequenced from a single sample in a study of cytomegalovirus exposure and HLA in healthy donors. PCR primers comprised 60 Vbeta and 13 Jbeta primers. Only in-frame clones appear in the TCRdb table, and some are missing; sequencing was by immunoSEQ multiplex PCR. The profile shows some 150,000 clones, roughly 80% of them singletons. Sequenced input: PBMCs. These receptor sequences come from a man aged 45-65 years in good health and CMV-seropositive.

The J gene is TRBJ1-2, the V gene TRBV6-5, with D hard to call. The CDR3 length is 11 residues. V was cut by 8 bases and J by 7 bases, with 11 bases left in between. The germline CDR1 and CDR2 sequences are MNHEY and SVGAGI. CDR3 loop: CASRSGGGYTF. The DNA for the CDR3 is TGTGCCAGCCGGTCGGGAGGTGGCTACACCTTC.

The chain employs TRBV6-5 and TRBJ1-3; D not certain. Germline lookup yields CDR1 MNHEY and CDR2 SVGAGI. The CDR3 extends over 12 amino acids. Trimming shortened V by 1 base and J by 8 bases, and 6 bases separated the two germline ends. CDR3 in DNA: TGTGCCAGCAGTTACTTGCGGGACACCATATATTTT. It translates to CASSYLRDTIYF.

The J gene is TRBJ1-2, the V gene TRBV15; no clear D gene. This CDR3 is 13 amino acids long. Trimming took 1 base from V and 6 from J, leaving 9 bases between them. The germline gives CDR1 LNHNV, CDR2 YYDKDF (reference sequence). The DNA for the CDR3 is TGTGCCACCAGCAGAGTTCCCAGTCATGGCTACACCTTC. Its protein product is CATSRVPSHGYTF.

The chain has TRBV14 and TRBJ2-2; D is perhaps TRBD2 (6 bases). The CDR3 consists of 15 residues. CDR1 SGHDN and CDR2 FVKESK come from the germline V gene. Between the trimmed V and J ends, which lost 3 bases and 3 bases, there was a span of 11 bases. CDR3: CASSHLATYTGELFF. CDR3 bases: TGTGCCAGCAGCCACCTAGCGACTTACACCGGGGAGCTGTTTTTT.

This clone was found once. This chain links TRBV19 with TRBJ2-1; TRBD1 might be the D (5 bases). The V end was cut by 5 bases, the J end by 3 bases, with 11 bases between. The CDR3 is made up of 14 amino acids. Germline V lookup: CDR1 LNHDA, CDR2 SQIVND (reference sequence). The CDR3 sequence: CASSLQGNYNEQFF. CDR3 nucleotide sequence: TGTGCCAGTAGTCTCCAGGGTAACTACAATGAGCAGTTCTTC.